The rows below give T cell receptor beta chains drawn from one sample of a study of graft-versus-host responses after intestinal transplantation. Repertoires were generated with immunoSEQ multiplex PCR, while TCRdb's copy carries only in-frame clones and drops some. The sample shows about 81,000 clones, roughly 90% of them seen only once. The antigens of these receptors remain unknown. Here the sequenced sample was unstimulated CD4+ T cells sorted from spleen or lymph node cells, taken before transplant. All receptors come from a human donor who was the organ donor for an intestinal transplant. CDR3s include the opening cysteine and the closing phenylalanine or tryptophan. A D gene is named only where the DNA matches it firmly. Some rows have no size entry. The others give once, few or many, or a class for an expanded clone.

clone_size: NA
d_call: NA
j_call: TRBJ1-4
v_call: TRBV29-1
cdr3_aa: CSVAHDPNEKLFF
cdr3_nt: TGCAGCGTGGCACACGATCCTAATGAAAAACTGTTTTTT

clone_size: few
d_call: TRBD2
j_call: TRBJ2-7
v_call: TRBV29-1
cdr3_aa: CSVEDGEGSYEQYF
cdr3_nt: TGCAGCGTTGAAGATGGGGAGGGTTCCTACGAGCAGTACTTC

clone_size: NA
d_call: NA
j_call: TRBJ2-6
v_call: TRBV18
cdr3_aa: CASSPEAGADVLTF
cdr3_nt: TGTGCCAGCTCACCAGAAGCAGGGGCCGACGTCCTGACTTTC

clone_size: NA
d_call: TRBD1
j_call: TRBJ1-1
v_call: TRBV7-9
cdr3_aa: CASSLRQGMGTEAFF
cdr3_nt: TGTGCCAGCAGCCTCAGACAGGGAATGGGCACTGAAGCTTTCTTT

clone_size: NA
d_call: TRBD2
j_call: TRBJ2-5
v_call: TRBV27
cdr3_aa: CASSSIGTSTQETQYF
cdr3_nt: TGTGCCAGCAGTTCGATAGGGACTAGCACTCAAGAGACCCAGTACTTC

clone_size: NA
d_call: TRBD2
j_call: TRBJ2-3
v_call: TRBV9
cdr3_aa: CASGLAGTDTQYF
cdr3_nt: TGTGCCAGCGGACTAGCGGGCACAGATACGCAGTATTTT

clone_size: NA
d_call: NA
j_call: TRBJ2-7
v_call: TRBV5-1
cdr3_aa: CASRGEASSRQYF
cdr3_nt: TGCGCCAGCAGGGGGGAGGCTTCGTCAAGGCAGTACTTC

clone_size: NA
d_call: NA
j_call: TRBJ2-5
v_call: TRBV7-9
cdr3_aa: CASSFLETQYF
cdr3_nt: TGTGCCAGCAGCTTTCTTGAGACCCAGTACTTC

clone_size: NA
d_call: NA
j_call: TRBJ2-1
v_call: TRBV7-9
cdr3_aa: CASSPMTDDNEQFF
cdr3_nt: TGTGCCAGCAGCCCGATGACAGACGACAATGAGCAGTTCTTC

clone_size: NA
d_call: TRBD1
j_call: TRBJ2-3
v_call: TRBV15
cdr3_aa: CATSRGQGTDTQYF
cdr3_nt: TGTGCCACCTCGCGGGGACAGGGAACAGATACGCAGTATTTT

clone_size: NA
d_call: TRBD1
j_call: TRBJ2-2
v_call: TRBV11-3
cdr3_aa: CASSLGPRQGATGELFF
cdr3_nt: TGTGCCAGCAGCTTAGGCCCGAGACAGGGGGCAACCGGGGAGCTGTTTTTT

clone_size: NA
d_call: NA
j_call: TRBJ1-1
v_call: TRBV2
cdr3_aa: CASRPDRNTEAFF
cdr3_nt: TGTGCCAGCAGACCTGACAGGAACACTGAAGCTTTCTTT

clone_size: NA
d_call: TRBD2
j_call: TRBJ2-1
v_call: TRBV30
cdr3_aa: CAWRAGSSYNEQFF
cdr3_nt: TGTGCCTGGCGAGCGGGGAGCTCCTACAATGAGCAGTTCTTC

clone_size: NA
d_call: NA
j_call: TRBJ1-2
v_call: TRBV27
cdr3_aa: CASSSTTGQRDYGYTF
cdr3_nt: TGTGCCAGCAGTTCTACGACAGGTCAGAGAGACTATGGCTACACCTTC

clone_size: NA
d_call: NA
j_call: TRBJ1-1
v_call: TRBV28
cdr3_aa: CASRQSLNTEAFF
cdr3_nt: TGTGCCAGCAGACAAAGTTTGAACACTGAAGCTTTCTTT

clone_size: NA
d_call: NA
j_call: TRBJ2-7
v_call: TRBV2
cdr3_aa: CASTPPGGEQYF
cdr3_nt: TGTGCCAGCACCCCCCCCGGGGGCGAGCAGTACTTC

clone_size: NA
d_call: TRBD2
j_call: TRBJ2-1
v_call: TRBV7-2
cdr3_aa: CASSVTSGGNAMRNEQFF
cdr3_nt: TGTGCCAGCAGCGTGACTAGCGGGGGGAATGCTATGCGCAATGAGCAGTTCTTC

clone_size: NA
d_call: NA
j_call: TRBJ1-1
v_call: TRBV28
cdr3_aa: CATQLAAEAFF
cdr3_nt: TGTGCCACCCAATTGGCAGCTGAAGCTTTCTTT

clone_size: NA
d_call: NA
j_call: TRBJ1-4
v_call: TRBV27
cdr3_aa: CASTEAGRKEKLFF
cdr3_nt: TGTGCCAGCACTGAAGCGGGCCGGAAGGAAAAACTGTTTTTT

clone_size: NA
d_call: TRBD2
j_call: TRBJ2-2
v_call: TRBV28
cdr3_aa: CASRPKGLAGDTGELFF
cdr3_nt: TGTGCCAGCAGACCGAAGGGACTAGCGGGGGACACCGGGGAGCTGTTTTTT

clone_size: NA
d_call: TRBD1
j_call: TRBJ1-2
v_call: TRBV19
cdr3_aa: CASSIRTGGIGYTF
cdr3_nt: TGTGCCAGTAGTATTAGGACAGGGGGGATTGGCTACACCTTC

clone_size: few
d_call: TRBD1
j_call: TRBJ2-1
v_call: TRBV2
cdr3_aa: CASSEQGAYNEQFF
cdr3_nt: TGTGCCAGCAGTGAACAGGGGGCTTACAATGAGCAGTTCTTC

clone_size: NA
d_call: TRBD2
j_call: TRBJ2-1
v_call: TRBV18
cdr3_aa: CASSPGLPNNEQFF
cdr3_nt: TGTGCCAGCTCACCGGGACTACCCAACAATGAGCAGTTCTTC

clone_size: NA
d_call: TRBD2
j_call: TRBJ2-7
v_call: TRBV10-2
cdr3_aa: CASSGATSGYSYEQYF
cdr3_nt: TGCGCCAGCAGTGGGGCCACTAGCGGGTACTCCTACGAGCAGTACTTC

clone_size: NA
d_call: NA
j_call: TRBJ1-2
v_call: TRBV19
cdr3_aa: CASSVGQILNYGYTF
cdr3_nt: TGTGCCAGTAGTGTCGGACAGATCTTAAACTATGGCTACACCTTC

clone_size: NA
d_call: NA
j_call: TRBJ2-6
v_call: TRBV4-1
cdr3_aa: CASSSSSGANVLTF
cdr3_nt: TGCGCCAGCAGCTCGTCGTCTGGGGCCAACGTCCTGACTTTC

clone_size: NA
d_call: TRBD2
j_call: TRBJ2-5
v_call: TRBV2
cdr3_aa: CASKLEAGGSAQETQYF
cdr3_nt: TGTGCCAGCAAGTTGGAAGCTGGCGGGAGCGCTCAAGAGACCCAGTACTTC

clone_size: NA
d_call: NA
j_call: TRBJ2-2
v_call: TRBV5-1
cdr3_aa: CASSLPSGTGAGELFF
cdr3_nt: TGCGCCAGCAGCTTGCCTTCAGGGACGGGGGCCGGGGAGCTGTTTTTT

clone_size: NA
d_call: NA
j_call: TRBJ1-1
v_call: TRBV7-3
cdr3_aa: CASSMRGGNTEAFF
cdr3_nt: TGTGCCAGCAGCATGAGAGGGGGTAACACTGAAGCTTTCTTT

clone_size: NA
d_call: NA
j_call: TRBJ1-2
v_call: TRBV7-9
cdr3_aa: CASSQNYGYTF
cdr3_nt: TGTGCCAGCAGCCAAAACTATGGCTACACCTTC

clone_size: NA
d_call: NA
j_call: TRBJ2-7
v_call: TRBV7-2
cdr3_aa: CASSYHSSYEQYF
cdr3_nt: TGTGCCAGCAGCTACCACTCTTCCTACGAGCAGTACTTC

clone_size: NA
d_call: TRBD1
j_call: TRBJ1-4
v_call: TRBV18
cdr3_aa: CASSQMTGAQTLFF
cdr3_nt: TGTGCCAGCTCCCAGATGACAGGGGCACAGACACTGTTTTTT

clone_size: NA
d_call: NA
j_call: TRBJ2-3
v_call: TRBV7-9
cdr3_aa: CASSLAYYSTDTQYF
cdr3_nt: TGTGCCAGCAGCTTAGCGTATTATAGCACAGATACGCAGTATTTT

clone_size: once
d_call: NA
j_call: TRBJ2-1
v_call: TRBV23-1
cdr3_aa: CASSQRRGSSYNEQFF
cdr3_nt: TGCGCCAGCAGTCAACGGCGCGGAAGCTCCTACAATGAGCAGTTCTTC

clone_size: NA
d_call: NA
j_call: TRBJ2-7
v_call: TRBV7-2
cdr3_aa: CASSLTNYEQYF
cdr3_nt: TGTGCCAGCAGCCTAACGAACTACGAGCAGTACTTC

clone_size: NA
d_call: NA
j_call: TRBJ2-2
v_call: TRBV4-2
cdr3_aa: CASSQVGGMLTGELFF
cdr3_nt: TGTGCCAGCAGCCAAGTCGGCGGAATGCTCACCGGGGAGCTGTTTTTT

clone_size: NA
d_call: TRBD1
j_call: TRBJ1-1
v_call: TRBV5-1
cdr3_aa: CASSWGGQANTEAFF
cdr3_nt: TGCGCCAGCAGCTGGGGGGGACAGGCTAACACTGAAGCTTTCTTT

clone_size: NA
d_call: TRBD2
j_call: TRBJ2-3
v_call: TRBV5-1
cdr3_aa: CASSATSGTPPSTQYF
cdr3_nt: TGCGCCAGCAGCGCAACTAGCGGGACCCCACCAAGTACGCAGTATTTT

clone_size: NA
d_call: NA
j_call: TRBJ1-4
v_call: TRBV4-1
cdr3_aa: CASRPSMPIFNEKLFF
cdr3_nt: TGCGCCAGCAGGCCCTCTATGCCGATTTTTAATGAAAAACTGTTTTTT

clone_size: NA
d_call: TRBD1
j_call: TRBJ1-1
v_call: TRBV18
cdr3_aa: CASSLQGYFTEAFF
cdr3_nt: TGTGCCAGCTCCCTACAGGGGTACTTCACTGAAGCTTTCTTT

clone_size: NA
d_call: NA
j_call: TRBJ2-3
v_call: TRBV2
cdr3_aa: CASAAGFSTDTQYF
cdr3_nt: TGTGCCAGCGCCGCGGGGTTTAGCACAGATACGCAGTATTTT

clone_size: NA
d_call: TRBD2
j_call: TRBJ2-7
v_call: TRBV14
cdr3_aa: CASSQAGGSYEQYF
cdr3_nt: TGTGCCAGCAGCCAAGCGGGGGGGTCCTACGAGCAGTACTTC

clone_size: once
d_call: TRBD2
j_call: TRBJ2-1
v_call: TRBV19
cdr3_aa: CASSIVAGGNNEQFF
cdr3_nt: TGTGCCAGTAGTATAGTAGCGGGAGGTAACAATGAGCAGTTCTTC

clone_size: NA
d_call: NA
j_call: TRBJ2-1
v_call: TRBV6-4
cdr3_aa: CASRGPVQQPYNEQFF
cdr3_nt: TGTGCCAGCAGGGGGCCCGTCCAGCAGCCATACAATGAGCAGTTCTTC

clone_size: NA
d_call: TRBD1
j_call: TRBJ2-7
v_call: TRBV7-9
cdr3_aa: CASSLGSGQGPYEQYF
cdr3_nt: TGTGCCAGCAGCTTAGGGTCGGGACAGGGCCCCTACGAGCAGTACTTC

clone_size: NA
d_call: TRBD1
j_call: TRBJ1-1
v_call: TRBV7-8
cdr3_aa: CASSPSTGVGTEAFF
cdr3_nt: TGTGCCAGCAGCCCATCGACAGGGGTGGGCACTGAAGCTTTCTTT

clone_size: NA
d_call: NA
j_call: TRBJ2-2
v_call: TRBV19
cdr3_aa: CASSINYDGELFF
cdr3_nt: TGTGCCAGTAGTATTAACTATGACGGGGAGCTGTTTTTT

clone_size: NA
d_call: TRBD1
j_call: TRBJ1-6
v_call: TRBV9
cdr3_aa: CASSVGDSLVVNSPLHF
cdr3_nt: TGTGCCAGCAGCGTAGGGGACAGTTTGGTGGTAAATTCACCCCTCCACTTT

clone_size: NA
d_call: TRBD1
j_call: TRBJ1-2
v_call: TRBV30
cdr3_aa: CASGQGLHQYGYTF
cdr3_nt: TGTGCCTCGGGACAGGGGCTACATCAATATGGCTACACCTTC

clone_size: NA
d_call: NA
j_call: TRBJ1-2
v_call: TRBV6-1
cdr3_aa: CASEAGEWTF
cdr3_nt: TGTGCCAGCGAGGCAGGGGAGTGGACCTTC

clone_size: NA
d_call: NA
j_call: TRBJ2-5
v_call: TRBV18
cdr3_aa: CASSPLAQETQYF
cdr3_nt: TGTGCCAGCTCACCACTAGCGCAAGAGACCCAGTACTTC

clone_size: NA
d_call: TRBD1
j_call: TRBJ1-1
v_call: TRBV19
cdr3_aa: CASAHRDRGLNTEAFF
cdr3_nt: TGTGCCAGTGCCCACCGGGACAGGGGTCTGAACACTGAAGCTTTCTTT

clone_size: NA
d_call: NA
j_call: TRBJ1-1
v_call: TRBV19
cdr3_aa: CASSPRQRTEAFF
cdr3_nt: TGTGCCAGTAGTCCCCGACAGAGGACTGAAGCTTTCTTT

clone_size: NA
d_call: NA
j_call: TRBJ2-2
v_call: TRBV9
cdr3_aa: CASSLPGTVTGELFF
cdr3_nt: TGTGCCAGCAGCCTTCCAGGGACTGTGACCGGGGAGCTGTTTTTT

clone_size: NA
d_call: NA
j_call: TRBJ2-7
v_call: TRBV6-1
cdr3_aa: CASTKTGEQYF
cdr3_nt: TGTGCCAGCACCAAAACCGGGGAGCAGTACTTC

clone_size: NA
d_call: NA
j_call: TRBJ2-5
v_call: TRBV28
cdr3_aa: CASSSLAVETQYF
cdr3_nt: TGTGCCAGCAGTTCACTAGCAGTGGAGACCCAGTACTTC

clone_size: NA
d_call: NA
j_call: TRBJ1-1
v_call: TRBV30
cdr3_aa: CASQAGGTEAFF
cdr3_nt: TGTGCCTCCCAGGCGGGGGGCACTGAAGCTTTCTTT

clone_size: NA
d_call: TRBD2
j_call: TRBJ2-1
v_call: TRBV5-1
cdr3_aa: CASSLGLAGGYRNEQFF
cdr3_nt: TGCGCCAGCAGCCTGGGACTAGCGGGAGGGTATAGGAATGAGCAGTTCTTC

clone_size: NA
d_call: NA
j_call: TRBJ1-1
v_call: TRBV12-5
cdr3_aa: CASGLWAGDLNTEAFF
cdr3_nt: TGTGCTAGTGGTTTGTGGGCAGGGGACCTGAACACTGAAGCTTTCTTT

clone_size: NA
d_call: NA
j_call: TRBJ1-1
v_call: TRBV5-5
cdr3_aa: CASSLEGQSLTEAFF
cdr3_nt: TGTGCCAGCAGCTTGGAGGGGCAGAGCCTCACTGAAGCTTTCTTT